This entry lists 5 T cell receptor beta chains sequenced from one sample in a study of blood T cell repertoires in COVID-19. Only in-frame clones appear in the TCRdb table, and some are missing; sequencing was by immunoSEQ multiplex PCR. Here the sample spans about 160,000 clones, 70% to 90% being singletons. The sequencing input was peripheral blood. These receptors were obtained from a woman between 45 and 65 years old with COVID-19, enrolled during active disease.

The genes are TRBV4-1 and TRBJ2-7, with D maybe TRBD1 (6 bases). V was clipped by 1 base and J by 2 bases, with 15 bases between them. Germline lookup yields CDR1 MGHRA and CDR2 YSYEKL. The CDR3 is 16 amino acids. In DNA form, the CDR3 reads TGCGCCAGCAGCCAAGGCAGGACAGCTGTACCCTACGAGCAGTACTTC. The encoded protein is CASSQGRTAVPYEQYF.

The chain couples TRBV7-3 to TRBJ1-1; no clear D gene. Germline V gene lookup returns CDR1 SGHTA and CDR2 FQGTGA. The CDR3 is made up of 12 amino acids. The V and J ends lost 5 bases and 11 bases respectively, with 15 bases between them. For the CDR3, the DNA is TGTGCCAGCAGCCGTCCGGGAGGCCAGGCTTTCTTT. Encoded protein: CASSRPGGQAFF.

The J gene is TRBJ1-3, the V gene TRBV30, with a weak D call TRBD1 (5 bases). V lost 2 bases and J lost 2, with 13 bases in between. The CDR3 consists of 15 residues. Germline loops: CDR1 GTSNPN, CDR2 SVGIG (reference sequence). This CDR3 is CAWSTDDRPGNTIYF. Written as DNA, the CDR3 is TGTGCCTGGAGTACCGACGACAGACCTGGAAACACCATATATTTT.

The DNA for the CDR3 is TGTGCCAAAACGGATCAAGCGAAGCAGTTCTTC. Translating gives CAKTDQAKQFF. The chain links TRBV19 to TRBJ2-1; D call uncertain. The germline V gene has CDR1 LNHDA and CDR2 SQIVND (reference sequence). The CDR3 runs 11 residues. The V end was cut by 10 bases, the J end by 11 bases, with 15 bases between.

CDR3 nucleotide sequence: TGTGCCAGCGAAGGGTCCGAATGGGCAGGGGAGTATCTCGCAACTAATGAAAAACTGTTTTTT. Protein product: CASEGSEWAGEYLATNEKLFF. The chain is built from TRBV27 and TRBJ1-4; D is possibly TRBD1 (6 bases). Germline lookup yields CDR1 MNHEY and CDR2 SMNVEV (reference sequence). The CDR3 sequence is 21 residues long. V lost 8 bases and J 0 bases, leaving 31 bases between the germline ends.